This TCR beta chain comes out of a study of blood T cell repertoires in COVID-19. Looking at the study overall: Collection of acute and convalescent COVID-19 samples took place in the United States, Italy and Spain.

TCRdb keeps only in-frame clones here, not all; method: immunoSEQ multiplex PCR. The sample yields about 86,000 clones, approximately 88% seen once. This CDR3 is 15 amino acids long. V was clipped by 5 bases and J by 4 bases; unmatched bases: 11. Germline V lookup: CDR1 MDHEN, CDR2 SYDVKM. The TCR sequence derives from a woman older than 75 with active or convalescent COVID-19. The genes are TRBV28 and TRBJ2-7; 7 bases are a match to TRBD1. What was sequenced was peripheral blood. The DNA for the CDR3 is TGTGCCAGCAGTCCGACGGGACAGATAAAGTACGAGCAGTACTTC. This translates into CASSPTGQIKYEQYF.